The clone carrying this TCR beta chain occurred a few times. What it recognizes is unknown. This record belongs to a study of beta chain features in type 1 diabetes. The study's findings and limits: TCRB CDR3s from Type 1 diabetes patients were moderately but significantly shorter in all four CD4+ subsets.

Sequencing targeted expressed TCRB transcripts, as all isolated RNA had been reverse transcribed. This table comes from immunoSEQ multiplex PCR, and its TCRdb copy is limited to in-frame clones, with some not included. The sample has about 150,000 clones, around 9% seen once; the top ten hold 0.7%. The germline V and J ends were trimmed by 3 bases and 0 bases, with 12 bases remaining between them. The CDR3 is 15 amino acids. Germline CDR1 is GTSNPN and CDR2 is SVGIG (reference sequence). The authors obtained over 95% purity in all sorted populations. V and J are TRBV30 and TRBJ1-3; D not certain. The TCR comes from a woman aged 30 to 39 with type 1 diabetes. Sequenced material: central memory CD4+ T cells from blood. CDR3 region: CAWRSEYSSGNTIYF. Written as DNA, the CDR3 is TGTGCCTGGAGATCTGAATACTCCTCTGGAAACACCATATATTTT.